This T cell receptor (beta chain) is drawn from a study of blood T cell repertoires in COVID-19. Overall study context: The United States, Italy and Spain provided the acute and convalescent COVID-19 samples. T cells, B-cell-depleted T cells, or PBMCs supplied cDNA or gDNA.

The CDR3 is 11 residues long. Trimming stripped 8 bases from V and 4 bases from J, with 8 bases between. Germline values: CDR1 ENHRY, CDR2 SYGVKD. Original handling: Estimates of nucleated cell counts were drawn from the amplification of reference gene primers. TCRdb's table, derived via immunoSEQ multiplex PCR, lists solely in-frame clones and lacks some. V, J and clone size derive from that table, while D and trimming were established from the DNA sequence. The repertoire holds about 280,000 clones, with over 75% as singletons. The chain couples TRBV10-3 to TRBJ1-2; D call uncertain. The sequenced sample consisted of peripheral blood. The source of this sequence is a woman aged 70-85 years with acute or convalescent COVID-19. CDR3 nucleotide sequence: TGTGCCATCTCCGGAGGCTATGGCTACACCTTC. Translating it yields CAISGGYGYTF.